This T cell receptor (beta chain) was documented in a study of cytomegalovirus exposure and HLA in healthy donors. Study background: There were 350 to 400 genotyped donors. Of these, roughly 84% fell in the genetic ancestry cluster associated with self-reported Caucasian donors.

The PCR employed 60 Vbeta primers together with 13 Jbeta primers. Sequencing used immunoSEQ multiplex PCR; TCRdb keeps in-frame clones, though not all of them. The table has 150,000 to 200,000 clones, 70% to 80% seen once. The CDR3 contains 15 residues. V lost 7 bases to trimming and J lost 4 bases; unmatched junction nucleotides: 8. CDR1 is LNHDA and CDR2 is SQIVND in the germline V gene (reference sequence). A remark on this clone: Its antigen is unknown.

Study observations and caveats: A further, later analysis showed that HLA-associated TCR beta chains (compared with equally common others) were more clonally expanded. By HLA locus, TCR association rates varied in a later analysis, with DRB1 showing the most and HLA-C the fewest. Researchers counted around 150 TCR beta chains as cytomegalovirus-associated.

The source material was PBMCs. The source is a woman in her fifties or sixties in good health and CMV-seronegative. The gene calls are TRBV19 and TRBJ1-1; TRBD1 aligns across 11 bases. CDR3 in DNA: TGTGCCAGTATCGGGACAGGGGGGATCAGCACTGAAGCTTTCTTT. Protein sequence: CASIGTGGISTEAFF.